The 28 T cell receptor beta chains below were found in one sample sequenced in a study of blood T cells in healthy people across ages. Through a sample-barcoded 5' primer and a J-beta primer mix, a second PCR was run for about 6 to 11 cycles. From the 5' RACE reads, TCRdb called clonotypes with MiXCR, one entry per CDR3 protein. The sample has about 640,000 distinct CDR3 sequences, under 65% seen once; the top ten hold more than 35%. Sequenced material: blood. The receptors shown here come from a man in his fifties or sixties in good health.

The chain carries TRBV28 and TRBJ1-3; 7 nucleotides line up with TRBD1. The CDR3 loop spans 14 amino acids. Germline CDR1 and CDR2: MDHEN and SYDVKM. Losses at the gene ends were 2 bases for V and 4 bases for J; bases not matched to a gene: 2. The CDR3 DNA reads TGTGCCAGCAGTTTAGACAGGGCCGGAAACACCATATATTTT. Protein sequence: CASSLDRAGNTIYF.

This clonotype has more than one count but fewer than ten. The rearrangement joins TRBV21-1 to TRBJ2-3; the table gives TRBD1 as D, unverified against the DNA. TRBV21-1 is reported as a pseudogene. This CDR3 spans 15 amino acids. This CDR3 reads CASSITGDYTDTQYF. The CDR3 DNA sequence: TGTGCCAGCAGCATAACAGGGGACTACACAGATACGCAGTATTTT.

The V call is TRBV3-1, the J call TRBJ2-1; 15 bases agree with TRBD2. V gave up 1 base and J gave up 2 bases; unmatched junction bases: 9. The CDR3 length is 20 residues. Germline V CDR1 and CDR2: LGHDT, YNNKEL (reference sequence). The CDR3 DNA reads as TGTGCCAGCAGCCAAGGTTCGGGGGGACTAGCGGGGGGACCCTACAATGAGCAGTTCTTC. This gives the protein CASSQGSGGLAGGPYNEQFF.

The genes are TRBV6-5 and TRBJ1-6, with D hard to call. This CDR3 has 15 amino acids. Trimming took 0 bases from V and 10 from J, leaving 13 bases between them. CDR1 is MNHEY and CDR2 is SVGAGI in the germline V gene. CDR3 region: CASSYSGIRESPLHF. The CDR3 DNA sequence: TGTGCCAGCAGTTACTCCGGGATACGAGAGTCACCCCTCCACTTT.

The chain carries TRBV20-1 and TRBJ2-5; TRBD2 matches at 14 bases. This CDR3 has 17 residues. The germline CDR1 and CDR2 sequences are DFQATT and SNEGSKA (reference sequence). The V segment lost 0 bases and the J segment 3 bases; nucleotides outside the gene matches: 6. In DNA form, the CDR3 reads TGCAGTGCTAGAGATCCGAGACTAGCGGGGGGGGAAGAGACCCAGTACTTC. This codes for CSARDPRLAGGEETQYF.

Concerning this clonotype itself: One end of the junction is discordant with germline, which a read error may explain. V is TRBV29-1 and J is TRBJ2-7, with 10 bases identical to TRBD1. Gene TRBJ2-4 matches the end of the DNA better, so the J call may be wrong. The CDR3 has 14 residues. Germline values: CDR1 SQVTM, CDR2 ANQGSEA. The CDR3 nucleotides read TGCAACGTTGTCCCGAGGACAGGGGGATTCATTCAGTACTTC. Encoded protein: CNVVPRTGGFIQYF.

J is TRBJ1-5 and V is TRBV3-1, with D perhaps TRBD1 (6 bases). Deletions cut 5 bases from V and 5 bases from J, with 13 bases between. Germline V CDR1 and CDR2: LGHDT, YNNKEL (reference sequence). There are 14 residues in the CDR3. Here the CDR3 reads CASSSSYRDQPQHF. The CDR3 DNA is TGTGCCAGCAGCTCATCTTACAGGGATCAGCCCCAGCATTTT.

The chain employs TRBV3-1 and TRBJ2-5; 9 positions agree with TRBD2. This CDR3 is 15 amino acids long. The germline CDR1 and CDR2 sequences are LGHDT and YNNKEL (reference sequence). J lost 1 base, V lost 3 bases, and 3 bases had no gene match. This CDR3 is CASSHSGGPQETQYF. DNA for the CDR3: TGTGCCAGCAGCCACAGCGGGGGGCCCCAAGAGACCCAGTACTTC.

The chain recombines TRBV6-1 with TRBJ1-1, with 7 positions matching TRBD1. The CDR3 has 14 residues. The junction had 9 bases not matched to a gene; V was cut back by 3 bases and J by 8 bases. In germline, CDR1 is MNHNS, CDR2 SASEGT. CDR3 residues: CASSDPDRIREAFF. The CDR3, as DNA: TGTGCCAGCAGTGACCCGGACAGGATACGAGAAGCTTTCTTT.

This CDR3 is CASSQEATSGGASYNEQFF. In DNA form, the CDR3 reads TGCGCCAGCAGCCAAGAAGCGACTAGCGGGGGGGCCTCCTACAATGAGCAGTTCTTC. This chain connects TRBV4-1 to TRBJ2-1; TRBD2 aligns across 14 bases. Germline V gene lookup returns CDR1 MGHRA and CDR2 YSYEKL. There are 19 residues in the CDR3. Trimming removed 0 bases from V and 0 bases from J; junction bases left unmatched: 4.

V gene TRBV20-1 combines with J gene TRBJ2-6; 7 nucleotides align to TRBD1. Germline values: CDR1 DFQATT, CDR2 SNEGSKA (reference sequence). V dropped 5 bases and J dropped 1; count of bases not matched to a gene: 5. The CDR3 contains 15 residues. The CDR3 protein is CSASEQGSGANVLTF. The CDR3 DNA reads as TGCAGTGCTTCCGAACAGGGGTCTGGGGCCAACGTCCTGACTTTC.

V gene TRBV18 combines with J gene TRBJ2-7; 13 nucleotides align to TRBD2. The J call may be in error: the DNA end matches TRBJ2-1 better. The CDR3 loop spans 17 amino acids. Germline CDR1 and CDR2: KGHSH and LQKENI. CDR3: CASSRSTSGGSQETQFF. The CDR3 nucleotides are TGTGCCAGCTCACGATCGACTAGCGGGGGGAGTCAAGAGACCCAGTTCTTC.

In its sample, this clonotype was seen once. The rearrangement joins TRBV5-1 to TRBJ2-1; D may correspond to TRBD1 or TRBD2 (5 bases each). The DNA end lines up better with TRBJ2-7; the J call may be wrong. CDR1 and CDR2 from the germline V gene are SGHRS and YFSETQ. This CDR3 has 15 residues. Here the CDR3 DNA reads TGCGCCAGCAGCTTGGGGCCGGGGCTGACGGATGAGCAGTACTTC. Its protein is CASSLGPGLTDEQYF.

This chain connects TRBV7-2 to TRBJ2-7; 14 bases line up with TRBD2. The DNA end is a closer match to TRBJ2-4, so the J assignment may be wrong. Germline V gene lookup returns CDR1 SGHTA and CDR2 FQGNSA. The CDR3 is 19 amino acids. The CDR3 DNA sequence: TGTGCCAGCAGCTTAGCAACGACTAGCGGGGGGGTGACCAAAAACATTCAGTACTTC. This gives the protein CASSLATTSGGVTKNIQYF.

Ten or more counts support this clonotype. CDR3 nucleotide sequence: TGCAGCGTTGAGGCCAGCTACGAGCAGTACTTC. Protein sequence: CSVEASYEQYF. This chain uses TRBV29-1 with TRBJ2-7, with no clear D. Germline V gene sequence: CDR1 SQVTM, CDR2 ANQGSEA. V dropped 3 bases and J dropped 3 bases, with 6 bases sitting between them. The CDR3 totals 11 residues.

In nucleotides, the CDR3 is TGTGCCAGCTCAGAAGGGGTCTCGAACATCTATGGCTACACCTTC. Encoded protein: CASSEGVSNIYGYTF. The chain combines TRBV6-1 with TRBJ1-2; TRBD1 might be the D (5 bases). This CDR3 is 15 amino acids long. In germline, CDR1 is MNHNS, CDR2 SASEGT. V lost 8 bases and J lost 4, with 20 bases in between.

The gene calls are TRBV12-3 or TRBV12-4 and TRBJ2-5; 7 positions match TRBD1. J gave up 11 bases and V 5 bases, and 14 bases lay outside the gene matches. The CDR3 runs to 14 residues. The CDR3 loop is CASSTRDSLNEQYF. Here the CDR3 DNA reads TGTGCCAGCAGTACCCGGGACAGCCTCAATGAGCAGTACTTC.

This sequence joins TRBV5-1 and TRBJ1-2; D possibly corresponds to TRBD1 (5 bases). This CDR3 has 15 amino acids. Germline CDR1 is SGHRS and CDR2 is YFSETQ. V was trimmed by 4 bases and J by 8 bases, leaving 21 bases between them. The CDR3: CASSLSGGGEGGYTF. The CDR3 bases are TGCGCCAGCAGCCTCTCTGGGGGGGGAGAAGGCGGCTACACCTTC.

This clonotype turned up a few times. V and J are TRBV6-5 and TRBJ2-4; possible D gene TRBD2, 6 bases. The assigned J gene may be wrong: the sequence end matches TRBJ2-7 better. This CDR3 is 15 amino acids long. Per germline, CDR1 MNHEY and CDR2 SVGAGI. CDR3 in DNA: TGTGCCAGCAGCGCCACCGGGACTGTGGGATACGAGCAGTACTTC. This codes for CASSATGTVGYEQYF.

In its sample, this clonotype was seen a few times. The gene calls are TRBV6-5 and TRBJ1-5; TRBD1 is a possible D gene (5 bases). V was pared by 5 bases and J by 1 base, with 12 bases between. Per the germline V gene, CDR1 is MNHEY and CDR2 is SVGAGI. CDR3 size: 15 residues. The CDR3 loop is CASSQEGRSNQPQHF. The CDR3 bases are TGTGCCAGCAGTCAAGAGGGACGGAGCAATCAGCCCCAGCATTTT.

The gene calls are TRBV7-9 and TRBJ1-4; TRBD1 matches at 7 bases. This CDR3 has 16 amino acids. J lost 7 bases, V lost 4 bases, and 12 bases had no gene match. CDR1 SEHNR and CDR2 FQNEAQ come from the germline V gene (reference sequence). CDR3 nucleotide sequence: TGTGCCAGCAGCTCAATGAGTGACAGGGCCGGTGAAAAACTGTTTTTT. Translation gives CASSSMSDRAGEKLFF.

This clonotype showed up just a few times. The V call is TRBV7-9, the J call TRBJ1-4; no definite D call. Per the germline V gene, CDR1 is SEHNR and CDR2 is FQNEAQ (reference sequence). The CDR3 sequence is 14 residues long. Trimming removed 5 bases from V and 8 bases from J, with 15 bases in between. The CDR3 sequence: CASSRRRGEEKLFF. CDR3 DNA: TGTGCCAGCAGCCGGCGCCGCGGAGAGGAAAAACTGTTTTTT.

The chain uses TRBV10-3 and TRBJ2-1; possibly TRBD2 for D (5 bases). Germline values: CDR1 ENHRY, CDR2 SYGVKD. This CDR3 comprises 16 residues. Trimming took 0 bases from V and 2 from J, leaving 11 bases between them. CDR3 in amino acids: CAISESVLVPYNEQFF. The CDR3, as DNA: TGTGCCATCAGTGAGTCAGTACTAGTCCCCTACAATGAGCAGTTCTTC.

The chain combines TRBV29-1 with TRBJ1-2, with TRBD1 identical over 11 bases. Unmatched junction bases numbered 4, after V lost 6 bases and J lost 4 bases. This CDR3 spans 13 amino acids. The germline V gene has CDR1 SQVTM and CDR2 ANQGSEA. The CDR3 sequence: CSVGDRGFYGYTF. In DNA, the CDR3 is TGCAGCGTGGGGGACAGGGGGTTCTATGGCTACACCTTC.

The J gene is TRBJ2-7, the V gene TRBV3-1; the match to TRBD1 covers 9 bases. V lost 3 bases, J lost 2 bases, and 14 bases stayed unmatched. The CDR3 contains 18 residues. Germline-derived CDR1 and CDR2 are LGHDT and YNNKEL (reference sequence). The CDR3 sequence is CASSHAGTGRGKPYEQYF. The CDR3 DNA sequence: TGTGCCAGCAGCCATGCCGGGACAGGGCGCGGTAAACCCTACGAGCAGTACTTC.

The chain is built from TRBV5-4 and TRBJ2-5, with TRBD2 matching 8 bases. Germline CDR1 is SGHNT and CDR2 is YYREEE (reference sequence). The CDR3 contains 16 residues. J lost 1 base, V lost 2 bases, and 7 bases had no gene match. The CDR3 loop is CASSFGAGGLQETQYF. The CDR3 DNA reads TGTGCCAGCAGCTTCGGGGCGGGGGGCCTCCAAGAGACCCAGTACTTC.

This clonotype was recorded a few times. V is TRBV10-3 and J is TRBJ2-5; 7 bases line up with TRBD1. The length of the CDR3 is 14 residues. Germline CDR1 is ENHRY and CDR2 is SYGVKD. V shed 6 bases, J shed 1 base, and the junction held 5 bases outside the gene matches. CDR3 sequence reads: CAIRSQGTQETQYF. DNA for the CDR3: TGTGCCATCAGATCACAGGGGACCCAAGAGACCCAGTACTTC.

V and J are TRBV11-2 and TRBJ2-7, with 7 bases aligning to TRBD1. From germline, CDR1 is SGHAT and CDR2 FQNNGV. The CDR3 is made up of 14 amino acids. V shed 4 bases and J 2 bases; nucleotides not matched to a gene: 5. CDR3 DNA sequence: TGTGCCAGCAGCTGGGGGACAGATCCCTACGAGCAGTACTTC. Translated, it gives CASSWGTDPYEQYF.